The clone carrying this TCR beta chain was seen a single time. The length of the CDR3 is 18 residues. Germline values: CDR1 MNHEY, CDR2 SVGEGT. The ends lost 4 bases at V and 2 bases at J; junction bases unmatched: 13. Sequencing used immunoSEQ multiplex PCR; TCRdb keeps in-frame clones, though not all of them. Here the sample spans fewer than 85,000 clones, around 83% being singletons. This sample stems from a study of blood T cell repertoires in COVID-19. Study at large: Sources were T cells, B-cell-depleted T cells, or PBMCs; the material itself was cDNA or gDNA.

The TCR comes from a woman aged 55-69 years with acute or convalescent COVID-19. The sequenced sample consisted of peripheral blood. The V and J genes are TRBV6-2 or TRBV6-3 and TRBJ2-1; 8 bases fit TRBD2. The CDR3, as DNA: TGTGCCAGCAGTTCACCGACCCAAGCGGGAGTGACCTACAATGAGCAGTTCTTC. Its translation: CASSSPTQAGVTYNEQFF.